The 8 T cell receptor beta chains reported below all come from one sample, sequenced in a study of Graves' ophthalmopathy and Graves' hyperthyroidism. RNA transcripts provided the template for amplifying TCR beta CDR3 regions. RT-PCR was first run with HTBI primers, then multiplex PCR in a second round. One entry per CDR3 protein, called by TCRdb with MiXCR from the multiplex PCR reads. The sample carries hundreds of thousands of distinct CDR3 sequences, 22% recorded once. Sequences were obtained from peripheral blood. These receptors originate from a woman under 30 with stable Graves' hyperthyroidism. Some clones in this sample may be carry-over from other donors' samples.

This clonotype was seen only a few times. The chain carries TRBV6-2 or TRBV6-3 and TRBJ2-5; 11 nucleotides align to TRBD2. CDR3 length equals 18 residues. Trimming took 0 bases from V and 1 from J; bases not matched to a gene: 7. The germline gives CDR1 MNHEY, CDR2 SVGEGT. The CDR3 coding sequence is TGTGCCAGCAGTTACTCCTTGGCTAGCGGGGGGAGCCAAGAGACCCAGTACTTC. Encoded protein: CASSYSLASGGSQETQYF.

This clonotype was detected ten times or more. The chain couples TRBV25-1 to TRBJ2-7, with 7 positions matching TRBD1. With V trimmed by 5 bases and J by 4 bases, 11 bases remained unmatched. The CDR3 runs 15 residues. Germline V lookup: CDR1 MGHDK, CDR2 SYGVNS. The CDR3 loop is CASSPNRDSRYEQYF. The CDR3 DNA is TGTGCCAGCAGTCCCAACCGGGACAGTAGATACGAGCAGTACTTC.

This clonotype was detected only a few times. The rearrangement joins TRBV7-3 to TRBJ2-2; 7 bases align to TRBD1. From germline, CDR1 is SGHTA and CDR2 FQGTGA. V was clipped by 0 bases and J by 3 bases; unmatched bases: 7. This CDR3 has 17 amino acids. The CDR3 sequence: CASSLTGDSTYTGELFF. CDR3 nucleotide sequence: TGTGCCAGCAGCTTAACGGGGGACAGTACGTACACCGGGGAGCTGTTTTTT. Looking up the rest from reference TRBV7-3 and TRBJ2-2 gives the full variable domain: GAGVSQTPSNKVTEKGKYVELRCDPISGHTALYWYRQSLGQGPEFLIYFQGTGAADDSGLPNDRFFAVRPEGSVSTLKIQRTERGDSAVYLCASSLTGDSTYTGELFFGEGSRLTVL.

Ten or more counts support this clonotype. The chain has TRBV29-1 and TRBJ1-2; D unclear. CDR3 length: 15 residues. Germline V gives CDR1 SQVTM, CDR2 ANQGSEA. Between the trimmed V and J ends, which lost 8 bases and 4 bases, there was a span of 23 bases. This CDR3 reads CSIPTATPPSYGYTF. For the CDR3, the DNA is TGCAGCATACCGACGGCCACCCCTCCAAGCTATGGCTACACCTTC.

V is TRBV10-3 and J is TRBJ1-1, with no clear D. Germline V gives CDR1 ENHRY, CDR2 SYGVKD. This CDR3 contains 14 residues. V was cut by 4 bases and J by 1 base, with 10 bases left in between. The CDR3 loop is CAISASSGNTEAFF. Written as DNA, the CDR3 is TGTGCCATCAGTGCGAGTAGCGGGAACACTGAAGCTTTCTTT.

This clonotype was detected ten times or more. The V and J genes are TRBV12-3 or TRBV12-4 and TRBJ2-2; D not resolved. Trimming removed 6 bases from V and 2 bases from J, with 22 bases in between. The CDR3 consists of 18 residues. CDR3 region: CASRERPISRSNTGELFF. The CDR3 region has the DNA TGTGCCAGCAGGGAGAGACCCATCAGCCGTTCAAACACCGGGGAGCTGTTTTTT.

This clonotype was seen ten or more times. The rearrangement uses TRBV6-5 and TRBJ1-1, with TRBD1 matching 8 bases. The CDR3 runs to 15 residues. V shed 7 bases and J 3 bases; nucleotides not matched to a gene: 10. Germline CDR1 reads MNHEY; CDR2 reads SVGAGI. The CDR3 region has the DNA TGTGCCAGCACCCGCCATGGACAGGGAGACACTGAAGCTTTCTTT. Its translation: CASTRHGQGDTEAFF.

This clonotype was observed at least ten times. The chain is built from TRBV2 and TRBJ2-5; no reliable D call. The CDR3 runs 13 residues. Trimming shortened V by 3 bases and J by 1 base, and 6 bases separated the two germline ends. Per the germline V gene, CDR1 is SNHLY and CDR2 is FYNNEI. CDR3 amino acids: CASSDHFQETQYF. The DNA for the CDR3 is TGTGCCAGCAGTGACCACTTCCAAGAGACCCAGTACTTC.